This T cell receptor (beta chain) is from a study of blood T cell repertoires in COVID-19. Trimming stripped 6 bases from V and 0 bases from J, with 6 bases between. The length of the CDR3 is 12 residues. Germline lookup yields CDR1 MNHEY and CDR2 SVGAGI. Using immunoSEQ multiplex PCR, the repertoire was profiled, and TCRdb retains in-frame clones only, with some absent. The table shows 220,000 or so clones, with over 65% occurring only once. Allocation to cohorts depended on clinical history reported by the participants. Each recovered donor of Cohort 3 presented with two negative PCRs, clearance, or symptom resolution.

The rearrangement links TRBV6-5 to TRBJ2-7; no definite D call. Sequencing was done on a sample of PBMCs or T cells enriched from blood (not recorded which). The clonotype originates from a woman aged 60-70 years who had recovered from COVID-19. CDR3 protein: CASSLYSYEQYF. The CDR3, as DNA: TGTGCCAGCAGCCTCTACTCCTACGAGCAGTACTTC.